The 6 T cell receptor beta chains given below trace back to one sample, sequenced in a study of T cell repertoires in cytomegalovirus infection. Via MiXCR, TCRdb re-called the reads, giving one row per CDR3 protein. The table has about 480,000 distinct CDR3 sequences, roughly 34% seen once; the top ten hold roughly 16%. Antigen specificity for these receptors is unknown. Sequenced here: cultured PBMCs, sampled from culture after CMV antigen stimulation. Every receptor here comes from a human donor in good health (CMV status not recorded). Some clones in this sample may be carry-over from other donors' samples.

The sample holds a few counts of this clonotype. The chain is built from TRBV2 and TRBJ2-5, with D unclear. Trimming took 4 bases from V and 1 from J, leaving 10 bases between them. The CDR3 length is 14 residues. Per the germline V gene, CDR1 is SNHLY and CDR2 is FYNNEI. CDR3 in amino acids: CASSGGRVQETQYF. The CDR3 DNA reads TGTGCCAGCAGTGGAGGACGGGTCCAAGAGACCCAGTACTTC.

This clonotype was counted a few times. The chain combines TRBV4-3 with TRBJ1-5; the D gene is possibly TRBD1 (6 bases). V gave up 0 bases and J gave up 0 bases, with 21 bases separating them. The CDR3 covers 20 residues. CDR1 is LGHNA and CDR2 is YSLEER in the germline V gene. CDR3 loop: CASSQDWMDSETISNQPQHF. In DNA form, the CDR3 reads TGCGCCAGCAGCCAAGATTGGATGGACAGCGAGACCATTAGCAATCAGCCCCAGCATTTT.

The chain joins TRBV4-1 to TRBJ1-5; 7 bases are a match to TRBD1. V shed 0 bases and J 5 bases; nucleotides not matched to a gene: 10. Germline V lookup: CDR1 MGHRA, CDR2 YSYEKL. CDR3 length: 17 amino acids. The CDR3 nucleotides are TGCGCCAGCAGCCAAGATGGAGGGGGCAGGGGGGATCAGCCCCAGCATTTT. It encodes CASSQDGGGRGDQPQHF.

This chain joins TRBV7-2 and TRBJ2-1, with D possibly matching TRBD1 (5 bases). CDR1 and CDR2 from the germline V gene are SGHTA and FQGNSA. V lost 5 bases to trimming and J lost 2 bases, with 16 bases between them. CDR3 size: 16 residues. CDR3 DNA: TGTGCCAGCAGCCAAGGGGCCCCAAGCGCCTACAATGAGCAGTTCTTC. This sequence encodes CASSQGAPSAYNEQFF.

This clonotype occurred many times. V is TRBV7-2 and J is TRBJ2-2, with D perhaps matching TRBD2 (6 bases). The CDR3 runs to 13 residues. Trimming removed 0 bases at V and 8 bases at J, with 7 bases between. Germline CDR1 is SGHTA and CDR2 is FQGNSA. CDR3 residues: CASSLAGRGELFF. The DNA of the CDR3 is TGTGCCAGCAGCTTAGCAGGGAGGGGGGAGCTGTTTTTT.

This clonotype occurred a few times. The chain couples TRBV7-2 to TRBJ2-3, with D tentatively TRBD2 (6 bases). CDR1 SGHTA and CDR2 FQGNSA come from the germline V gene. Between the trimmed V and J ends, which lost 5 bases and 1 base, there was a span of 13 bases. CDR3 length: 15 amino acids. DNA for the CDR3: TGTGCCAGCAGCACACGGAGGGCCCGCACAGATACGCAGTATTTT. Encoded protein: CASSTRRARTDTQYF.